This TCR beta chain is drawn from a study of blood T cells in healthy people across ages. Looking at the study overall: The capture of about one barcoded beta molecule per two T cells was achieved by template switching.

With a J-beta primer mix and a sample-barcoded 5' primer, a second PCR ran about 7 to 12 cycles. One entry per CDR3 protein, called by TCRdb with MiXCR from the 5' RACE reads. The sample shows about 1.6 million distinct CDR3 sequences, about 31% of them seen only once. The receptor comes from a woman in her thirties in good health. The material sequenced was blood.

DNA for the CDR3: TGTGCCAGCAGCTTGACAACAACTAATGAAAAACTGTTTTTT. Residues: CASSLTTTNEKLFF. The genes are TRBV7-9 and TRBJ1-4, with no clear D. Per germline, CDR1 SEHNR and CDR2 FQNEAQ (reference sequence). CDR3 size: 14 residues. Deletions cut 3 bases from V and 0 bases from J, with 5 bases between.